This T cell receptor (beta chain) came from a study of shared clonotypes between healthy human individuals. Study-level findings and limits: The sharing of roughly 5% of naive CD4 clonotypes was seen across several donors.

Trimming left V 6 bases short and J 3 bases short, with 11 bases between. Germline V gene sequence: CDR1 LNHDA, CDR2 SQIVND (reference sequence). The CDR3 extends over 13 amino acids. On this clone: The antigen remains undetermined.

Evenly divided among several immunoSEQ plates was the genomic DNA of each subset. Clones were sequenced by immunoSEQ multiplex PCR, and TCRdb holds only the in-frame ones, with some missing. The profile shows approximately 640,000 clones, about 92% of them singletons. The specimen sequenced was memory CD8+ T cells from PBMCs. As to subset: CD45RO+ cells pooled with CCR7-negative TemRA cells. The TCR comes from a young man in good health. Some clones in this sample may be carry-over from other donors' samples. V and J are TRBV19 and TRBJ1-2; TRBD1 is a possible D gene (5 bases). CDR3 nucleotide sequence: TGTGCCAGTAGAGACGGGGGGTACTATGGCTACACCTTC. Translation: CASRDGGYYGYTF. The full variable domain, rest sourced from reference TRBV19 and TRBJ1-2, is DGGITQSPKYLFRKEGQNVTLSCEQNLNHDAMYWYRQDPGQGLRLIYYSQIVNDFQKGDIAEGYSVSREKKESFPLTVTSAQKNPTAFYLCASRDGGYYGYTFGSGTRLTVV.